This T cell receptor (beta chain) came from a study of blood T cells in healthy people across ages. Findings of the study overall: A roughly linear age-dependent decrease characterized TCR beta diversity per million T cells. Relative to aged donors, long-lived donors carried more naive CD4+ cells and displayed higher diversity. Researchers report that TCR beta diversity correlated strongly with naive T cell percentage.

Total RNA was extracted at no less than 5 micrograms per sample. For this clonotype: Its antigen is unknown.

Germline CDR1 DFQATT, CDR2 SNEGSKA (reference sequence). The CDR3 is made up of 14 amino acids. The V and J ends lost 3 bases and 5 bases, in that order; junction bases with no gene match: 7. For the second PCR, which ran for roughly 6 to 11 cycles, a sample-barcoded 5' primer and a J-beta primer mix were used. TCRdb independently ran MiXCR on the 5' RACE reads; one entry per CDR3 protein. The sample contains about 580,000 distinct CDR3 sequences, 40% to 55% of which appear only once. The sequence was collected from an elderly man in good health. V usage is TRBV20-1 and J usage is TRBJ2-5, with 9 positions matching TRBD1. Sample: blood. This CDR3 is CSARRTGVGETQYF. The CDR3 DNA sequence: TGCAGTGCTAGGCGGACAGGGGTTGGCGAGACCCAGTACTTC.